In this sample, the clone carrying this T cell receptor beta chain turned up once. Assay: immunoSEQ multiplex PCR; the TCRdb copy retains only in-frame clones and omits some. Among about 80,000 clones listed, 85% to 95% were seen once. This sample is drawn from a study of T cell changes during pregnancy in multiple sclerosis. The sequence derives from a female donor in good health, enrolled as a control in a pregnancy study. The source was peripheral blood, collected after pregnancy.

The CDR3 sequence is CASNPGGFTEAFF. The CDR3 region has the DNA TGTGCCAGCAACCCGGGGGGGTTCACTGAAGCTTTCTTT. The chain joins TRBV2 to TRBJ1-1; possibly TRBD1 for D (5 bases). The germline V and J ends were trimmed by 7 bases and 4 bases, with 13 bases remaining between them. This CDR3 has 13 residues. Germline lookup yields CDR1 SNHLY and CDR2 FYNNEI.